These 15 T cell receptor beta chains originate from one sample sequenced in a study of cytomegalovirus exposure and HLA in healthy donors. A multiplex PCR was run with 60 Vbeta primers and 13 Jbeta primers. Profiled with immunoSEQ multiplex PCR; TCRdb holds only in-frame clones, not every one. The sample carries approximately 190,000 clones, over 60% recorded once. Material: PBMCs. The source of these receptors is a woman between 25 and 40 years old in good health and CMV-seropositive.

The rearrangement links TRBV28 to TRBJ1-5; 10 bases map to TRBD1. Germline-derived CDR1 and CDR2 are MDHEN and SYDVKM. The CDR3 consists of 16 residues. The V gene end was trimmed by 3 bases and the J gene end by 6 bases; junction bases not matched to a gene: 8. In nucleotides, the CDR3 is TGTGCCAGCAGTTTTTTGACAGGGGGCGTGAGTCAGCCCCAGCATTTT. Residues: CASSFLTGGVSQPQHF.

The rearrangement uses TRBV6-1 and TRBJ1-1, with D unclear. The CDR3 has 13 amino acids. Germline V gives CDR1 MNHNS, CDR2 SASEGT. Trimming shortened V by 8 bases and J by 1 base, and 11 bases separated the two germline ends. The CDR3 loop is CASCLTANTEAFF. In nucleotides, the CDR3 is TGTGCCAGCTGCCTAACAGCGAACACTGAAGCTTTCTTT.

As to this clone: Other DNA sequences in this sample translate to the same CDR3. The chain has TRBV10-3 and TRBJ2-5, with TRBD1 matching 9 bases. The CDR3 is 15 amino acids. The V gene end was trimmed by 3 bases and the J gene end by 3 bases; junction bases not matched to a gene: 5. Germline assignment: CDR1 ENHRY and CDR2 SYGVKD. CDR3 sequence: CAISDPGQGKETQYF. CDR3 nucleotide sequence: TGTGCCATCAGTGACCCGGGACAGGGAAAAGAGACCCAGTACTTC.

This chain links TRBV11-2 with TRBJ2-3, with D possibly TRBD2 on 6 matching bases. The V gene's germline CDR1 is SGHAT and CDR2 FQNNGV. The CDR3 is 15 residues long. Trimming took 6 bases from V and 4 from J, leaving 17 bases between them. In DNA form, the CDR3 reads TGTGCCAGCAGTAGACTAGTAACAGACGCAGATACGCAGTATTTT. This gives the protein CASSRLVTDADTQYF.

The rearrangement joins TRBV5-1 to TRBJ2-3; 10 nucleotides match TRBD2. The J segment lost 0 bases and the V segment lost 4 bases, leaving 5 bases of the junction unmatched. This CDR3 contains 16 residues. CDR1 SGHRS and CDR2 YFSETQ come from the germline V gene. CDR3 sequence: CASSLGLAVSTDTQYF. CDR3 DNA sequence: TGCGCCAGCAGCCTAGGACTAGCGGTGAGCACAGATACGCAGTATTTT.

The chain recombines TRBV30 with TRBJ2-7; 9 positions match TRBD1. Trimming took 2 bases from V and 5 from J; bases not matched to a gene: 7. This CDR3 is built from 14 residues. From germline, CDR1 is GTSNPN and CDR2 SVGIG (reference sequence). Written as DNA, the CDR3 is TGTGCCTGGAGTAGGGGACAGGGACCCCACGAGCAGTACTTC. It translates to CAWSRGQGPHEQYF.

The V and J genes are TRBV7-8 and TRBJ2-2; tentatively, D is TRBD2 (5 bases). CDR3 length equals 17 residues. Deletions cut 5 bases from V and 2 bases from J, with 18 bases between. CDR1 is SGHVS and CDR2 is FQNEAQ in the germline V gene. CDR3 nucleotides: TGTGCCAGCAGCCGCATCCAAGGAGGCCTAAACACCGGGGAGCTGTTTTTT. This sequence encodes CASSRIQGGLNTGELFF. The whole variable domain, remainder taken from reference TRBV7-8 and TRBJ2-2, is GAGVSQSPRYKVAKRGQDVALRCDPISGHVSLFWYQQALGQGPEFLTYFQNEAQLDKSGLPSDRFFAERPEGSVSTLKIQRTQQEDSAVYLCASSRIQGGLNTGELFFGEGSRLTVL.

The table lists this clone with a few counts. The chain carries TRBV4-3 and TRBJ2-5; 10 bases map to TRBD1. V lost 1 base to trimming and J lost 2 bases; unmatched junction nucleotides: 7. CDR3 length: 17 residues. Per germline, CDR1 LGHNA and CDR2 YSLEER. CDR3 sequence (DNA): TGCGCCAGCAGCCAAGGTCCCGGGACAGGGGTTCAAGAGACCCAGTACTTC. Translating gives CASSQGPGTGVQETQYF.

On this clone itself: Germline and junction disagree at one end, which may indicate a read error. The V call is TRBV7-3, the J call TRBJ1-6, with D possibly matching TRBD1 (6 bases). This CDR3 has 15 amino acids. Germline CDR1 reads SGHTA; CDR2 reads FQGTGA. The CDR3 protein is CARSPTGSRNSPLHF. CDR3 nucleotides: TGTGCCCGCAGCCCCACAGGGAGCCGAAATTCACCCCTCCACTTT.

This clone was counted a single time. This chain uses TRBV5-4 with TRBJ2-7; 12 bases fit TRBD2. This CDR3 comprises 17 residues. V lost 4 bases, J lost 7 bases, and 15 bases stayed unmatched. Germline V lookup: CDR1 SGHNT, CDR2 YYREEE (reference sequence). The CDR3 DNA reads TGTGCCAGCAGCCCCGGACTAGCGGGACCCACGGGGGGGGAGCAGTACTTC. Translation gives CASSPGLAGPTGGEQYF.

The gene calls are TRBV21-1 and TRBJ1-3. TRBV21-1 represents a pseudogene. This CDR3 is built from 15 residues. CDR3 residues: CASSKAEGTGNTIYF. The CDR3 DNA reads TGTGCCAGCAGCAAAGCGGAGGGTACTGGAAACACCATATATTTT.

The chain has TRBV5-1 and TRBJ2-1; possible D gene TRBD1, 6 bases. The CDR3 runs 15 residues. The germline CDR1 and CDR2 sequences are SGHRS and YFSETQ. V was trimmed by 2 bases and J by 5 bases, leaving 14 bases between them. The CDR3 sequence is CASSFLTGFNNEQFF. The CDR3 DNA reads TGCGCCAGCAGCTTTTTAACAGGGTTTAACAATGAGCAGTTCTTC.

As concerns this clone: One junction end does not reproduce the germline sequence, and a read error may be involved. This chain links TRBV6-1 with TRBJ1-2, with TRBD1 as a possible D gene (6 bases). This CDR3 comprises 14 residues. The germline CDR1 and CDR2 sequences are MNHNS and SASEGT. CDR3 protein: CASREGGGGYGYTF. The DNA for the CDR3 is TGTGCCAGCAGGGAAGGGGGTGGAGGGTATGGCTACACCTTC.

The chain combines TRBV4-2 with TRBJ2-2; the match to TRBD1 covers 8 bases. Losses at the gene ends were 1 base for V and 1 base for J; bases not matched to a gene: 2. The V gene's germline CDR1 is LGHNA and CDR2 YNFKEQ. The CDR3 loop spans 16 amino acids. CDR3 loop: CASSQGTGGNTGELFF. The CDR3 DNA sequence: TGTGCCAGCAGCCAAGGAACAGGGGGGAACACCGGGGAGCTGTTTTTT.

The genes are TRBV28 and TRBJ2-3, with 8 bases that match TRBD2. Germline V gene lookup returns CDR1 MDHEN and CDR2 SYDVKM. With V trimmed by 7 bases and J by 0 bases, 6 bases remained unmatched. This CDR3 is 15 amino acids long. The CDR3 coding sequence is TGTGCCAGCACCCCCGCTAGCGGGAGCACAGATACGCAGTATTTT. Encoded protein: CASTPASGSTDTQYF.